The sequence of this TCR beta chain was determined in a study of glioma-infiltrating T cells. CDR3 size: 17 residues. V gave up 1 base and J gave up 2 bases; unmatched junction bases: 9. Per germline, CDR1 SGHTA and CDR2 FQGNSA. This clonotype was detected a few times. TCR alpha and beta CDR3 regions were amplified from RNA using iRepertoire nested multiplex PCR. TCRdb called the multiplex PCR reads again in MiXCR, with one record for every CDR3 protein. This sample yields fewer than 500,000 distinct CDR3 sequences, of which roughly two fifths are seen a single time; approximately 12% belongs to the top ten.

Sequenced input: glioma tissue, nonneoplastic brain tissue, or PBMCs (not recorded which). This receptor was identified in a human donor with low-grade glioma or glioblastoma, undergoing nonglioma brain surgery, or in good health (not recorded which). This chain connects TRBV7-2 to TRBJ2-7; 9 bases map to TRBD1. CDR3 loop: CASSLVPDRGNTYEQYF. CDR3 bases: TGTGCCAGCAGCTTAGTCCCGGACAGGGGCAATACCTACGAGCAGTACTTC.